The present entry profiles one TCR beta chain with its context. The data stem from a study of OX40 agonist ivuxolimab in advanced cancers. Across the whole study: It was permissible to have had prior anti-PD-1, anti-PD-L1 or anti-CTLA-4 therapy, and more than 30% had some. Three dose-escalation patients had partial responses: one with hepatocellular carcinoma and two with cutaneous melanoma.

Assay used: immunoSEQ multiplex PCR; TCRdb lists only in-frame clones, some missing. Of 70,000 to 95,000 clones in the sample, about four fifths were seen once. Excluded were patients having autoimmune disease history or systemic immunosuppression. Germline V gene sequence: CDR1 MDHEN, CDR2 SYDVKM. This CDR3 has 16 amino acids. V was trimmed by 0 bases and J by 5 bases, leaving 13 bases between them. The sequencing here drew on CD4+ or CD8+ T cells sorted from blood, taken in a trial of the OX40 agonist ivuxolimab. The TCR sequence derives from an adult with an advanced solid tumor such as melanoma, head and neck, liver or kidney cancer. The genes are TRBV28 and TRBJ1-4; D perhaps matches TRBD1 (6 bases). CDR3 nucleotide sequence: TGTGCCAGCAGTTTATGGTCTTGGGGGCAGAATGAAAAACTGTTTTTT. Translation gives CASSLWSWGQNEKLFF.